Shown below are 9 T cell receptor beta chains from a single sample sequenced in a study of identical twins. TCRdb used MiXCR to reprocess the 5' RACE reads, holding one entry per CDR3 protein. The table has 500,000 to 550,000 distinct CDR3 sequences, around 22% seen once. These data were also reused for a study on yellow fever vaccine responses in identical twins.

The specimen sequenced was CD4+ T cells sorted from blood. The receptors derive from a young woman in good health.

The V call is TRBV12-3 or TRBV12-4, the J call TRBJ2-7, with unresolved D. Trimming cost V 3 bases and J 6 bases, with 6 bases left between them. CDR3 length equals 11 residues. The CDR3 DNA follows: TGTGCCAGCAGTTTGTGGGGCGAGCAGTACTTC. Translated: CASSLWGEQYF.

The sample holds a few counts of this clonotype. The chain uses TRBV5-1 and TRBJ1-2; no reliable D call. The CDR3 length is 14 residues. The V gene lost 0 bases and the J gene lost 0 bases, with 6 bases spanning the gap. CDR1 and CDR2 from the germline V gene are SGHRS and YFSETQ. The CDR3 here is CASSLERANYGYTF. CDR3 coding DNA: TGCGCCAGCAGCTTGGAAAGAGCTAACTATGGCTACACCTTC. The complete variable domain, with remaining parts taken from reference TRBV5-1 and TRBJ1-2, reads KAGVTQTPRYLIKTRGQQVTLSCSPISGHRSVSWYQQTPGQGLQFLFEYFSETQRNKGNFPGRFSGRQFSNSRSEMNVSTLELGDSALYLCASSLERANYGYTFGSGTRLTVV.

This clonotype was seen a handful of times. The V gene is TRBV20-1, the J gene TRBJ2-5; no firm D call. CDR1 is DFQATT, CDR2 SNEGSKA, per germline (reference sequence). The CDR3 is made up of 11 amino acids. CDR3 residues: CSSMPGGTQYF. CDR3 coding DNA: TGCAGCTCTATGCCAGGCGGGACCCAGTACTTC.

J is TRBJ2-1 and V is TRBV24-1, with 11 bases aligning to TRBD2. The CDR3 covers 17 residues. The V and J ends lost 5 bases and 4 bases, in that order; junction bases with no gene match: 9. Looked up from germline, CDR1 is KGHDR and CDR2 is SFDVKD. CDR3 residues: CATSAGGLAGVYNEQFF. The DNA for the CDR3 is TGTGCCACCAGTGCTGGAGGACTAGCGGGCGTTTACAATGAGCAGTTCTTC.

In this sample, this clonotype turned up a few times. This chain joins TRBV11-2 and TRBJ2-1, with TRBD2 matching 7 bases. The germline gives CDR1 SGHAT, CDR2 FQNNGV. With 2 bases clipped from V and 12 bases from J, the junction kept 1 base outside the gene matches. This CDR3 region has 11 residues. CDR3 in DNA: TGTGCCAGCAGCTTATGGGGGGGGCAGTTCTTC. Protein sequence: CASSLWGGQFF.

This clonotype occurred a few times. This rearrangement joins TRBV28 to TRBJ2-1; D gene uncertain. Germline CDR1 is MDHEN and CDR2 is SYDVKM. Deletions cut 6 bases from V and 3 bases from J, with 12 bases between. This CDR3 has 14 amino acids. The CDR3 sequence: CASSPPSFYNEQFF. DNA for the CDR3: TGTGCCAGCAGCCCTCCTTCGTTCTACAATGAGCAGTTCTTC. The whole variable domain, filled in from reference TRBV28 and TRBJ2-1, reads DVKVTQSSRYLVKRTGEKVFLECVQDMDHENMFWYRQDPGLGLRLIYFSYDVKMKEKGDIPEGYSVSREKKERFSLILESASTNQTSMYLCASSPPSFYNEQFFGPGTRLTVL.

This chain links TRBV14 with TRBJ1-4; 7 bases agree with TRBD1. The V gene's germline CDR1 is SGHDN and CDR2 FVKESK. V lost 3 bases and J lost 6; bases outside the gene matches: 7. CDR3 length: 15 residues. DNA of the CDR3: TGTGCCAGCAGCCACCTTGGACAGGTAGATGAAAAACTGTTTTTT. This translates into CASSHLGQVDEKLFF.

The gene calls are TRBV6-5 and TRBJ2-1, with 12 bases aligning to TRBD1. J lost 6 bases, V lost 2 bases, and 8 bases had no gene match. Germline V gene data show CDR1 as MNHEY and CDR2 as SVGAGI. The CDR3 contains 17 residues. CDR3 sequence (DNA): TGTGCCAGCAGTTACAAGGGGTGGGGACAGGGGGCCAATGAGCAGTTCTTC. Translation: CASSYKGWGQGANEQFF.

The table lists this clonotype with a few counts. The V and J genes are TRBV20-1 and TRBJ2-5, with a possible D match to TRBD1 (7 bases). The ends were cut back, 0 bases at V and 9 bases at J, with 20 bases in the middle. CDR3 length equals 15 residues. Germline assignment: CDR1 DFQATT and CDR2 SNEGSKA (reference sequence). CDR3 residues: CSARDRHGGDSAQYF. The CDR3 DNA sequence: TGCAGTGCTAGAGATCGTCACGGAGGGGACAGCGCCCAGTACTTC.